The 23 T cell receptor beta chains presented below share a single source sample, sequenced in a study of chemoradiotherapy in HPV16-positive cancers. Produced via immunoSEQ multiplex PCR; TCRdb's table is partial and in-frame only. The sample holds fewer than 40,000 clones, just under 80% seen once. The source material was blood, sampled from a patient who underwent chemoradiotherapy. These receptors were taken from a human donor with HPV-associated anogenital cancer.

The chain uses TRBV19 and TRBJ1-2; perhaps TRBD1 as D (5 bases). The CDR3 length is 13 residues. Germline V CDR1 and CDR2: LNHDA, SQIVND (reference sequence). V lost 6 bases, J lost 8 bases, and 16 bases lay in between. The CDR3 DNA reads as TGTGCCAGTAGCCCGGGGACCTCCTTGGGCTACACCTTC. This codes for CASSPGTSLGYTF.

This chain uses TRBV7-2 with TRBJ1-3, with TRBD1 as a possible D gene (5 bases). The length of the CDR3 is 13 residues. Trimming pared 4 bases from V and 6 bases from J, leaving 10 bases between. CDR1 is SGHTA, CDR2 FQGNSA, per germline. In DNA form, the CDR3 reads TGTGCCAGCAGCTCCAGGGTCGCAAACACCATATATTTT. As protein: CASSSRVANTIYF.

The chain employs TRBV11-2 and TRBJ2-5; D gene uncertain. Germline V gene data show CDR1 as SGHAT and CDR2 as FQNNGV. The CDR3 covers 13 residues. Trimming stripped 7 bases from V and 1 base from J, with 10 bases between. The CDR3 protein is CASKVGIQETQYF. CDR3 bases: TGTGCCAGCAAAGTGGGGATCCAAGAGACCCAGTACTTC.

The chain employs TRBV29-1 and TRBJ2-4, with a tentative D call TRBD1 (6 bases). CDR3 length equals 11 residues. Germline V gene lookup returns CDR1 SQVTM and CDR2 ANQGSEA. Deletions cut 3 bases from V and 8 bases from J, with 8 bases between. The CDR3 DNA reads TGCAGCGTTGACAGGGGCGACATTCAGTACTTC. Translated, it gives CSVDRGDIQYF.

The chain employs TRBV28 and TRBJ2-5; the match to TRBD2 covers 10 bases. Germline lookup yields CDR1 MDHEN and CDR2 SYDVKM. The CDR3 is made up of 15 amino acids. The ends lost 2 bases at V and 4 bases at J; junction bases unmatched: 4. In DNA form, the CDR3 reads TGTGCCAGCAGTTTAGGGGCTAGCGGGGGAGAGACCCAGTACTTC. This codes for CASSLGASGGETQYF.

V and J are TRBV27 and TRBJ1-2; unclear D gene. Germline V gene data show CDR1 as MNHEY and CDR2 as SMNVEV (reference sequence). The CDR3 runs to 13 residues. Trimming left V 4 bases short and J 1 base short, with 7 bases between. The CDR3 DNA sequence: TGTGCCAGCAGTTACAGAAATAACTATGGCTACACCTTC. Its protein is CASSYRNNYGYTF.

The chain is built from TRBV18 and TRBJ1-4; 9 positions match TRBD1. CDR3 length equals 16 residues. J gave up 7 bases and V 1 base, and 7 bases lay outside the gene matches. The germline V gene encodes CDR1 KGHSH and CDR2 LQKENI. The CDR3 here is CASSPLQGASGEKLFF. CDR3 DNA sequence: TGTGCCAGCTCACCACTACAGGGGGCGAGTGGTGAAAAACTGTTTTTT.

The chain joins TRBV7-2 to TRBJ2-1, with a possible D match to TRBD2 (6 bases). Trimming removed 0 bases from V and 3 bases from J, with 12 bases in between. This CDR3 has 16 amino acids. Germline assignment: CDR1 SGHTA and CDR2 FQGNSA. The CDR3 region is CASSLAGGAGYNEQFF. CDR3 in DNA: TGTGCCAGCAGCTTAGCGGGCGGGGCCGGCTACAATGAGCAGTTCTTC.

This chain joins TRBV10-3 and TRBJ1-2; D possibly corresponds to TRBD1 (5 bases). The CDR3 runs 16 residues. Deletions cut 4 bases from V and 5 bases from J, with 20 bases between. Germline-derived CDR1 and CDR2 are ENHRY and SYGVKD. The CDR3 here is CAISGFSGRLSYGYTF. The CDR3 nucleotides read TGTGCCATCAGTGGGTTCTCAGGGAGGCTATCTTATGGCTACACCTTC.

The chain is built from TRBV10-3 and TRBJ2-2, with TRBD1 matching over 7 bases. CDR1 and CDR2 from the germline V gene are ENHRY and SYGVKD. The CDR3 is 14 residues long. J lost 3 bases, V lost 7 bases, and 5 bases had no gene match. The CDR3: CAITGDRDTGELFF. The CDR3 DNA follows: TGTGCCATCACCGGTGACAGGGACACCGGGGAGCTGTTTTTT.

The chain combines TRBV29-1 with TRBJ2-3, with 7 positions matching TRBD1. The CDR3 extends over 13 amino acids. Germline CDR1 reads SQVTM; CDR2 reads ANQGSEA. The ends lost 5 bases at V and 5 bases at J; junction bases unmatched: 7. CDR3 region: CSVIRQGQDTQYF. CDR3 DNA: TGCAGCGTTATTAGACAGGGTCAAGATACGCAGTATTTT.

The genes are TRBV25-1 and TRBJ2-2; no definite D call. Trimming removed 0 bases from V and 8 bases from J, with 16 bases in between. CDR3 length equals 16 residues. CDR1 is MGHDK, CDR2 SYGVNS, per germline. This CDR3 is CASSEYPGPGRGELFF. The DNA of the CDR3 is TGTGCCAGCAGTGAATATCCGGGCCCCGGTCGGGGGGAGCTGTTTTTT.

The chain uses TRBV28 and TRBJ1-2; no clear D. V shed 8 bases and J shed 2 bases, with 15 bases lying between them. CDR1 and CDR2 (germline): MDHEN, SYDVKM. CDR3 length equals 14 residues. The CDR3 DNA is TGTGCCAGCGATCTATCGGGCAGGAACTATGGCTACACCTTC. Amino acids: CASDLSGRNYGYTF.

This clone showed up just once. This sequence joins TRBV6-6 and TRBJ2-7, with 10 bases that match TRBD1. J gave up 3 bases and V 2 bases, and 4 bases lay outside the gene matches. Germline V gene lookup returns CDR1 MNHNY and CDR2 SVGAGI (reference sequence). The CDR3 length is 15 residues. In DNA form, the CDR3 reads TGTGCCAGCAGTTACGAGACAGGGGGCTACTACGAGCAGTACTTC. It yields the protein CASSYETGGYYEQYF.

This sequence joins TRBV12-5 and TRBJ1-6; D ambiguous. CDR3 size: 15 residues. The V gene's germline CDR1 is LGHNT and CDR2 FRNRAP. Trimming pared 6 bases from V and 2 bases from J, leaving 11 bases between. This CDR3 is CASGTGGTYNSPLHF. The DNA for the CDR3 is TGTGCTAGTGGAACGGGAGGAACCTATAATTCACCCCTCCACTTT.

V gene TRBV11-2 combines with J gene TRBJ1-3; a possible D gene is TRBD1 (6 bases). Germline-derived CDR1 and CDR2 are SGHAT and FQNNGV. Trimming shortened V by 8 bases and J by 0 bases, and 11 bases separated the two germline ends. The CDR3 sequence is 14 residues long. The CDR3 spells CASGGSYSGNTIYF. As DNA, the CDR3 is TGTGCCAGCGGGGGCAGTTACTCTGGAAACACCATATATTTT.

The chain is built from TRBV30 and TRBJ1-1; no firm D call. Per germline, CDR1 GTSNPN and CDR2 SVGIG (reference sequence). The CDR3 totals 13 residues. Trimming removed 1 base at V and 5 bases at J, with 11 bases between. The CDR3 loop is CAWSGKGWTEAFF. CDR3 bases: TGTGCCTGGAGTGGGAAGGGTTGGACTGAAGCTTTCTTT.

The CDR3 DNA follows: TGTGCCAGCAGCTTCCTTCCCCTGTCAAAGGGCTACGAGCAGTACTTC. It codes for CASSFLPLSKGYEQYF. The chain links TRBV7-6 to TRBJ2-7; no firm D call. The CDR3 spans 16 residues. Trimming removed 3 bases from V and 3 bases from J, with 18 bases in between. Looked up from germline, CDR1 is SGHVS and CDR2 is FNYEAQ. The entire variable domain, with the rest obtained from reference TRBV7-6 and TRBJ2-7, is as follows: GAGVSQSPRYKVTKRGQDVALRCDPISGHVSLYWYRQALGQGPEFLTYFNYEAQQDKSGLPNDRFSAERPEGSISTLTIQRTEQRDSAMYRCASSFLPLSKGYEQYFGPGTRLTVT.

The CDR3 DNA reads TGTGCCACCAGCAGGGGGGCATCGGGCAACACTGAAGCTTTCTTT. Its protein is CATSRGASGNTEAFF. The V call is TRBV15, the J call TRBJ1-1, with D possibly TRBD1 on 6 matching bases. This CDR3 contains 15 residues. Germline V gene lookup returns CDR1 LNHNV and CDR2 YYDKDF (reference sequence). Trimming cost V 3 bases and J 2 bases, with 13 bases left between them.

CDR3 bases: TGTGCCACCAGCCCGCGGGACAGGGCAGCCGGAAACACCATATATTTT. Its translation is CATSPRDRAAGNTIYF. The chain uses TRBV15 and TRBJ1-3, with TRBD1 matching over 9 bases. CDR1 is LNHNV and CDR2 is YYDKDF in the germline V gene (reference sequence). V shed 5 bases, J shed 4 bases, and the junction held 9 bases outside the gene matches. The CDR3 has 16 amino acids.

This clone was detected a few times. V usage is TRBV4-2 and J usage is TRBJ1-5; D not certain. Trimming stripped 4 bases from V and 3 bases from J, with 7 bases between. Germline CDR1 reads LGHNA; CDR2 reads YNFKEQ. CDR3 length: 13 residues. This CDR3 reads CASSLGLNQPQHF. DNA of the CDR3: TGTGCCAGCAGCCTCGGACTCAATCAGCCCCAGCATTTT.

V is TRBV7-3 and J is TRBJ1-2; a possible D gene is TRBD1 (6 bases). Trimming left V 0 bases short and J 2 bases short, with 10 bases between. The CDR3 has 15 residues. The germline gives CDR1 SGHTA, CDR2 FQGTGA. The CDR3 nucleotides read TGTGCCAGCAGCTTAACAGGGGGGGACAACTATGGCTACACCTTC. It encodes CASSLTGGDNYGYTF.

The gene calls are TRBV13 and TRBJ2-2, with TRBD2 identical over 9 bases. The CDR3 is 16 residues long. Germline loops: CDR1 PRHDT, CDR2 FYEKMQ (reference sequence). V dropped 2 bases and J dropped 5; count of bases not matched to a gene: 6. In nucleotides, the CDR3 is TGTGCCAGCAGCTTAATGGCGGGGGGGCATACCGGGGAGCTGTTTTTT. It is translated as CASSLMAGGHTGELFF.